This T cell receptor beta chain was found in a study of cytotoxic CD8 clonotypes in ibrutinib-treated CLL. Study information: The study included approximately 10 relapsed/refractory and 15 treatment-naive patients; roughly 18 had IGHV unmutated disease.

This clone was counted a few times. The antigen is unknown. Findings and limits, study-wide: Clonality at baseline surpassed age-matched healthy donors and tracked circulating CD8+ T-cell counts. Lymph node repertoires were not studied, and sampling times were unmatched. Public clonotypes, an uncommon group, contracted or remained stable on treatment.

In germline, CDR1 is GTSNPN, CDR2 SVGIG (reference sequence). V was cut by 5 bases and J by 4 bases, with 12 bases left in between. The CDR3 covers 13 residues. TCRdb's copy holds only in-frame clones and misses some; the assay was immunoSEQ multiplex PCR. The table shows tens of thousands of clones, with just over 85% occurring only once. This receptor was obtained from a human donor with chronic lymphocytic leukemia. J is TRBJ1-5 and V is TRBV30; D ambiguous. The sample was PBMCs, taken before ibrutinib treatment. CDR3: CAWASAFNQPQHF. CDR3 in DNA: TGTGCCTGGGCGTCGGCATTTAATCAGCCCCAGCATTTT.